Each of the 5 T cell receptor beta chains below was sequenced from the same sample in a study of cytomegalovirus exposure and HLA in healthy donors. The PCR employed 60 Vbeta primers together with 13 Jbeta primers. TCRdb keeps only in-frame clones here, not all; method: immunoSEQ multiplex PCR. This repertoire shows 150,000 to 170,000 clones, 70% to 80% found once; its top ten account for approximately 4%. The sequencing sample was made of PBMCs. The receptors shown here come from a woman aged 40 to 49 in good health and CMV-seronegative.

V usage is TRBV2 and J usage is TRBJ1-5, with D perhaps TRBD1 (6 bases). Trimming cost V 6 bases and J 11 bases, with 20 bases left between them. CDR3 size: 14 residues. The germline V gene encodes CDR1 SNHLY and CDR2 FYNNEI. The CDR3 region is CASSAQGPSNTQHF. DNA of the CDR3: TGTGCCAGCAGCGCACAGGGTCCCTCCAACACCCAGCATTTT.

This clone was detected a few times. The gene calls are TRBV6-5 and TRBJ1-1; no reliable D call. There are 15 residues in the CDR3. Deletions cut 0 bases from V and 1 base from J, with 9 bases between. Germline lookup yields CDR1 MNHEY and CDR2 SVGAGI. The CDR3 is CASSYSGHPNTEAFF. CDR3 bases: TGTGCCAGCAGTTACTCGGGCCACCCGAACACTGAAGCTTTCTTT.

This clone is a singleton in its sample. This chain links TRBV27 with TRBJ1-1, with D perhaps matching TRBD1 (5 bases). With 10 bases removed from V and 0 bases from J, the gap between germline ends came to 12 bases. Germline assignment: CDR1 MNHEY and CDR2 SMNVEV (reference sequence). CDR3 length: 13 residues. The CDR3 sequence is CATRAGLNTEAFF. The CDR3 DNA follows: TGTGCCACCAGAGCGGGGCTGAACACTGAAGCTTTCTTT.

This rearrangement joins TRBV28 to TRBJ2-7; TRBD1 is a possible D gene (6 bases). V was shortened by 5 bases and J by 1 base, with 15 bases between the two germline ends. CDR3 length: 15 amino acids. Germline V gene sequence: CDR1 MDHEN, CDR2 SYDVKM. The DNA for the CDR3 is TGTGCCAGCAGTGCCCTGACAGGCGGTTCCTACGAGCAGTACTTC. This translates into CASSALTGGSYEQYF.

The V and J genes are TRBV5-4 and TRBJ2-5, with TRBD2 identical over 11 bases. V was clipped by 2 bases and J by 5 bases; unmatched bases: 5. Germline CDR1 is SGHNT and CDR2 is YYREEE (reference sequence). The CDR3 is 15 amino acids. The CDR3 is CASSFLAGGRETQYF. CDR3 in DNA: TGTGCCAGCAGCTTCCTAGCGGGAGGCAGGGAGACCCAGTACTTC.